The 14 T cell receptor beta chains listed next were all sequenced from one sample in a study of blood T cell repertoires in COVID-19. Profiling relied on immunoSEQ multiplex PCR, and the TCRdb table lists in-frame clones only, not all of them. The sample shows about 210,000 clones, around nine tenths of them seen only once. Sequenced input: peripheral blood. All receptors come from a man aged 40-49 years with acute or convalescent COVID-19.

The chain combines TRBV18 with TRBJ2-3; D might be TRBD2 (5 bases). CDR1 and CDR2 (germline): KGHSH, LQKENI. V dropped 2 bases and J dropped 2 bases, with 14 bases sitting between them. The CDR3 sequence is 16 residues long. This CDR3 reads CASSPRRAAFTDTQYF. The CDR3 DNA reads TGTGCCAGCTCACCAAGGCGGGCAGCGTTCACAGATACGCAGTATTTT.

J is TRBJ2-3 and V is TRBV27; possibly TRBD1 for D (6 bases). V lost 4 bases, J lost 0 bases, and 17 bases lay in between. Germline assignment: CDR1 MNHEY and CDR2 SMNVEV (reference sequence). This CDR3 spans 17 amino acids. CDR3 coding DNA: TGTGCCAGCAGTTACAAAACAGGGATTACTAGCACAGATACGCAGTATTTT. Its translation is CASSYKTGITSTDTQYF.

The rearrangement uses TRBV2 and TRBJ2-3; weak D call: TRBD1 (5 bases). The CDR3 sequence is 14 residues long. V shed 6 bases and J shed 0 bases, with 10 bases lying between them. Germline assignment: CDR1 SNHLY and CDR2 FYNNEI. The CDR3 loop is CASSRDSSTDTQYF. The DNA of the CDR3 is TGTGCCAGCAGCAGGGATTCTAGCACAGATACGCAGTATTTT.

This clone is a singleton in its sample. The chain links TRBV29-1 to TRBJ2-1; 8 positions match TRBD2. V gave up 3 bases and J gave up 0 bases; unmatched junction bases: 7. The CDR3 is 16 amino acids. The V gene's germline CDR1 is SQVTM and CDR2 ANQGSEA. CDR3 DNA sequence: TGCAGCGTTGATGGGTTTGCGGGGGGCTCCTACAATGAGCAGTTCTTC. This sequence encodes CSVDGFAGGSYNEQFF.

The chain is built from TRBV30 and TRBJ2-3; 8 bases line up with TRBD1. The V gene end was trimmed by 2 bases and the J gene end by 2 bases; junction bases not matched to a gene: 6. There are 15 residues in the CDR3. Germline V lookup: CDR1 GTSNPN, CDR2 SVGIG (reference sequence). CDR3 amino acids: CAWSIGQGNTDTQYF. The CDR3 nucleotides read TGTGCCTGGAGTATTGGACAGGGTAACACAGATACGCAGTATTTT.

This sequence joins TRBV7-2 and TRBJ2-2, with 12 bases matching TRBD2. The germline gives CDR1 SGHTA, CDR2 FQGNSA. There are 17 residues in the CDR3. After removal of 6 bases from V and 6 bases from J, the junction contained 11 bases not matched to a gene. The CDR3 protein is CASRQTSGGPSAGELFF. The CDR3 DNA sequence: TGTGCCAGCAGGCAGACTAGCGGGGGCCCCTCGGCCGGGGAGCTGTTTTTT. The full variable domain, rest sourced from reference TRBV7-2 and TRBJ2-2, is GAGVSQSPSNKVTEKGKDVELRCDPISGHTALYWYRQSLGQGLEFLIYFQGNSAPDKSGLPSDRFSAERTGGSVSTLTIQRTQQEDSAVYLCASRQTSGGPSAGELFFGEGSRLTVL.

V gene TRBV28 combines with J gene TRBJ1-2; 10 bases map to TRBD1. From germline, CDR1 is MDHEN and CDR2 SYDVKM. The CDR3 is 15 amino acids. Losses at the gene ends were 1 base for V and 5 bases for J; bases not matched to a gene: 4. CDR3 coding DNA: TGTGCCAGCAGTTTATCCCGGACAGGGGGGTATGGCTACACCTTC. The encoded protein is CASSLSRTGGYGYTF.

The rearrangement links TRBV7-9 to TRBJ2-5, with D possibly matching TRBD2 (7 bases). The V gene's germline CDR1 is SEHNR and CDR2 FQNEAQ (reference sequence). The CDR3 is 11 residues long. V dropped 8 bases and J dropped 8 bases, with 12 bases sitting between them. In nucleotides, the CDR3 is TGTGCCAGCCGGGGGGCAGGAACCCAGTACTTC. Its protein product is CASRGAGTQYF.

This chain joins TRBV7-3 and TRBJ2-1; D is unclear. Germline V CDR1 and CDR2: SGHTA, FQGTGA. The length of the CDR3 is 13 residues. V was pared by 3 bases and J by 3 bases, with 6 bases between. The CDR3 nucleotides are TGTGCCAGCAGCTTCCAGGACTACAATGAGCAGTTCTTC. This gives the protein CASSFQDYNEQFF.

The chain combines TRBV7-9 with TRBJ1-2; D is possibly TRBD1 (6 bases). Per the germline V gene, CDR1 is SEHNR and CDR2 is FQNEAQ (reference sequence). V was shortened by 3 bases and J by 8 bases, with 13 bases between the two germline ends. This CDR3 is 13 amino acids long. This CDR3 reads CASSFTGMEGYTF. CDR3 sequence (DNA): TGTGCCAGCAGCTTTACAGGGATGGAAGGCTACACCTTC.

V is TRBV2 and J is TRBJ1-5; 7 bases are shared with TRBD1. Germline assignment: CDR1 SNHLY and CDR2 FYNNEI. V was clipped by 8 bases and J by 3 bases; unmatched bases: 7. This CDR3 comprises 14 residues. CDR3 loop: CASSRTGYNQPQHF. For the CDR3, the DNA is TGTGCCAGCTCTAGGACAGGATACAATCAGCCCCAGCATTTT. The variable domain in full, with the rest retrieved from reference TRBV2 and TRBJ1-5, is EPEVTQTPSHQVTQMGQEVILRCVPISNHLYFYWYRQILGQKVEFLVSFYNNEISEKSEIFDDQFSVERPDGSNFTLKIRSTKLEDSAMYFCASSRTGYNQPQHFGDGTRLSIL.

The chain carries TRBV27 and TRBJ1-1, with D uncertain. CDR3 length: 12 residues. Per germline, CDR1 MNHEY and CDR2 SMNVEV (reference sequence). The V and J ends lost 6 bases and 10 bases respectively, with 15 bases between them. The CDR3 loop is CASRPPLGLAFF. CDR3 bases: TGTGCCAGCAGACCACCCCTCGGTCTAGCTTTCTTT.

This chain joins TRBV30 and TRBJ1-4; D is unclear. Trimming stripped 5 bases from V and 5 bases from J, with 6 bases between. Germline-derived CDR1 and CDR2 are GTSNPN and SVGIG (reference sequence). The CDR3 totals 11 residues. The CDR3 protein is CAWGSNEKLFF. CDR3 coding DNA: TGTGCCTGGGGGTCGAATGAAAAACTGTTTTTT.

This chain joins TRBV29-1 and TRBJ2-2, with no clear D. The CDR3 length is 11 residues. Trimming removed 5 bases from V and 6 bases from J, with 7 bases in between. The germline V gene encodes CDR1 SQVTM and CDR2 ANQGSEA. CDR3: CSVNTAGELFF. The CDR3 DNA sequence: TGCAGCGTTAATACTGCCGGGGAGCTGTTTTTT.